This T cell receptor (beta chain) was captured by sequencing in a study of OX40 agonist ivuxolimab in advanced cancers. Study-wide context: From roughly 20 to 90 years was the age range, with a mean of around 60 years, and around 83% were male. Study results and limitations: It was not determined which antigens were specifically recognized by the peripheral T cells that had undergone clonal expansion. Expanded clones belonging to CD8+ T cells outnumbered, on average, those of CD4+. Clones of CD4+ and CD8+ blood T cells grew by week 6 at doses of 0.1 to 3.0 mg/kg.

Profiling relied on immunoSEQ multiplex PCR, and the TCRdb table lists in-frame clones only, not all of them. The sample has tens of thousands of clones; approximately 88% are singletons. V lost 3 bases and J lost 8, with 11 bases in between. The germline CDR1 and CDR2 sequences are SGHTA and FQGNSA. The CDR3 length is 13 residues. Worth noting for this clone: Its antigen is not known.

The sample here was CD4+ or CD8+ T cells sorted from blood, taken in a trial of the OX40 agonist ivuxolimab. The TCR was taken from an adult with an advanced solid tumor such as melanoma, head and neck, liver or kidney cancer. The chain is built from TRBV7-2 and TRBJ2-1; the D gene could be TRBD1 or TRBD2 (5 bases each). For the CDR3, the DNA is TGTGCCAGCAGCTTCGAGAGGGGTTATGAGCAGTTCTTC. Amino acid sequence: CASSFERGYEQFF. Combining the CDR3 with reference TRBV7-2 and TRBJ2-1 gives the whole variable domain GAGVSQSPSNKVTEKGKDVELRCDPISGHTALYWYRQSLGQGLEFLIYFQGNSAPDKSGLPSDRFSAERTGGSVSTLTIQRTQQEDSAVYLCASSFERGYEQFFGPGTRLTVL.